This T cell receptor (beta chain) was observed in a study of CD8+ T cells in alopecia areata. Study results and limitations: Scalp samples also contribute reads from the resident alphabeta T cells found in normal skin. Relative to normal scalp, lesional scalp, especially alopecia totalis/universalis, showed higher clonality.

The length of the CDR3 is 14 residues. V shed 0 bases and J shed 5 bases, with 8 bases lying between them. Germline V gene sequence: CDR1 SGHRS, CDR2 YFSETQ. As to this clone: No antigen is known for it.

cDNA serving as the sequencing template came from extracted, reverse transcribed RNA. The method was immunoSEQ multiplex PCR; TCRdb's version includes in-frame clones alone and lacks a portion of them. The sample lists about 140,000 clones; around 54% were seen once. Input material: CD4+ T cells sorted from blood. The chain carries TRBV5-1 and TRBJ2-2; no reliable D call. This clonotype was sampled from a human donor in good health. CDR3 sequence: CASSLARRTGELFF. CDR3 DNA sequence: TGCGCCAGCAGCTTGGCCCGACGGACCGGGGAGCTGTTTTTT.